Described below is a single TCR beta chain sequence and its context. The record originates from a study of blood T cell repertoires in COVID-19. Data came from immunoSEQ multiplex PCR; TCRdb stores just in-frame clones and leaves some out. The table lists roughly 380,000 clones, more than 75% of them singletons. Residents of about two dozen US areas, aged about 18 to 100 years, made up the participants. The specimen sequenced was PBMCs or T cells enriched from blood (not recorded which). This TCR was sampled from a man aged 25 to 40 who had recovered from COVID-19.

CDR3 sequence: CAWKRAGGMETQYF. In DNA, the CDR3 is TGTGCCTGGAAAAGAGCGGGGGGCATGGAGACCCAGTACTTC. The chain uses TRBV30 and TRBJ2-5; 9 bases are shared with TRBD2. The CDR3 spans 14 residues. CDR1 is GTSNPN and CDR2 is SVGIG in the germline V gene (reference sequence). J lost 5 bases, V lost 4 bases, and 8 bases had no gene match.